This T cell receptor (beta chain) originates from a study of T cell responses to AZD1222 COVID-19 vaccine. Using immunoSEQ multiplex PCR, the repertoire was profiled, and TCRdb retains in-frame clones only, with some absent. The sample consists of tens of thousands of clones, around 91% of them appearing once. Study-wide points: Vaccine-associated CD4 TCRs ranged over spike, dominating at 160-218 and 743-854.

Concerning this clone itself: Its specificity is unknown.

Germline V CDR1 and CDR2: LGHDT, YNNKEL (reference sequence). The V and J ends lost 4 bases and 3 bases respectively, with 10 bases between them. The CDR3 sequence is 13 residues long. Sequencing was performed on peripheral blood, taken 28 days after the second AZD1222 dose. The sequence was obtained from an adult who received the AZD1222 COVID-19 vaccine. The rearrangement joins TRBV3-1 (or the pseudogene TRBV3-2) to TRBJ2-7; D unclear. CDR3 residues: CASSPHTYYEQYF. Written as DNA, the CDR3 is TGTGCCAGCAGCCCCCACACCTACTACGAGCAGTACTTC.